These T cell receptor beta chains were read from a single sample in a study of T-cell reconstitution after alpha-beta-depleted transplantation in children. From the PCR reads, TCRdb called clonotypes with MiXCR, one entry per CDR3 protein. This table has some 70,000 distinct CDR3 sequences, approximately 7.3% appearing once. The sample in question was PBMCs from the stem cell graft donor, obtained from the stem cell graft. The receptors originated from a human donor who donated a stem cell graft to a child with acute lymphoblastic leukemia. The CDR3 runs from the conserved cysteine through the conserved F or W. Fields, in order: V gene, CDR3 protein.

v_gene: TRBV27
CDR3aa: CASSPSRSYEQYF

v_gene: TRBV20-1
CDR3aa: CSARALRQGGDYGYTF

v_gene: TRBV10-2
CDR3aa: CASSERGVGTDTQYF

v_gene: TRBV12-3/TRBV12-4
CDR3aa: CASSEQVIYGYTF

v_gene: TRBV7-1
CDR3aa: CASSSGLAGGTETQYF

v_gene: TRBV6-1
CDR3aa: CASRLTVSGQYF

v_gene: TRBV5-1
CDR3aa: CASSEGQRETQYF

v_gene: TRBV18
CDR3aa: CASTKRDSGNTIYF

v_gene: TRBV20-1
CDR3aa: CSASPRWSGRAYVDTQYF

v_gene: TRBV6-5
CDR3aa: CASSYSGQEFF

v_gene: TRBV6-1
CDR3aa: CASNLGGGSSNIQYF

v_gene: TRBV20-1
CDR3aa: CSARDLQGDNQPQHF

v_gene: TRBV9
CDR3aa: CASSGRADTQYF

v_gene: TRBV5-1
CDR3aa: CASSSMYNPGQEYQETQYF

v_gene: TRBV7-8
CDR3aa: CASSLTTENTGELFF

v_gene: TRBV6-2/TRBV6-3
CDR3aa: CASRRGQARDNSPLHF

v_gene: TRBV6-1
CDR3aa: CASIGNSYNSPLHF

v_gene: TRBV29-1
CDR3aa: CSVPGGGTIQYF

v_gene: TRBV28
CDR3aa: CASRNRGYAYEQYF

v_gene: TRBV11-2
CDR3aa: CASSHDRAGFFEAFF

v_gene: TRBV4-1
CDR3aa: CASSHRQGNQPQHF

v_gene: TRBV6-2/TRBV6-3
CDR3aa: CASSSPGTGVSSIQYF

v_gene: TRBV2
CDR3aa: CASSEARGEQAERYF

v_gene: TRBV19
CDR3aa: CASSGGRTQYF

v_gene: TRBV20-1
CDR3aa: CSASQGSNQPQHF

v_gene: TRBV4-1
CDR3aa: CASSQPGLAGYNEQFF

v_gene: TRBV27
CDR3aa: CATSRAGNYGYTF

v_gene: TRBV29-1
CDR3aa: CSVGGGNTIYF

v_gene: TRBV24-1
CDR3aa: CATSGRDRGYNEQFF

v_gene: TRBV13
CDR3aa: CASRLTGTRDEQYF

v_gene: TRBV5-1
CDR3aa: CASSPGTSGRAIYEQYF

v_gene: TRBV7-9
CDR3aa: CASSFEGGREPQHF

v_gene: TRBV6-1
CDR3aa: CASSENRDLYF

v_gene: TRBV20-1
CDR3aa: CSARDPGNEKLFF

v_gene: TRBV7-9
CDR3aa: CASSPFRGSTDTQYF

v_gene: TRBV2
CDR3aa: CASSEWVVDSDEQFF

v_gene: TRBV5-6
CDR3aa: CASRTSEETQYF

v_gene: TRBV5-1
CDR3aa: CASSLKGPSTDTQYF

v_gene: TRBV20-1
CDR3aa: CSAKTGDTEAFF

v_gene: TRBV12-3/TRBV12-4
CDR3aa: CASRVHDNEQFF

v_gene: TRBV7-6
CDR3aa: CASSPLLLGETQYF

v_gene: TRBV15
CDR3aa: CATSREDRTGNTIYF

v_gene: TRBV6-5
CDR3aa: CASWDEVDYGYTF

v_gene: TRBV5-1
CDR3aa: CASKGGLAGSYEQYF

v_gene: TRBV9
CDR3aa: CASSVEGRDTEAFF

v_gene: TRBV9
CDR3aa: CASSVDVRLNTEAFF

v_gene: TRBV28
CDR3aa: CASSTHGGPAGELFF